What follows is one T cell receptor beta chain and its context. Its cognate antigen has yet to be identified. No qualities accompany the bases; no much larger clone lies one base away. Ends trimmed: V by 6 bases, J by 7 bases; bases unmatched to a gene: 6. CDR1 MRHNA and CDR2 SNTAGT were looked up in the germline V gene. Measured from the cysteine to the phenylalanine, the CDR3 is 14 residues long. Left in the record is the CDR3 DNA by itself, 42 bases read in frame from the first base. These data originate in a study of CD8+CD57+ T cells in acquired aplastic anemia (dated by TCRdb to 2016 to 2019). General notes on the study: On average, sorted CD4+ and CD8+ cells yielded around 3.5 ug of extracted DNA, with a range of about 0.18 to 27.4 ug. A CD8+CD57+ expansion meant a frequency higher than the mean frequency seen in healthy subjects.

Overall results and qualifications from the work: Patients and healthy controls showed no significant difference in CD8+ Simpson's diversity (P=0.060). Roughly 29 CD8+ CDR3 sequences were found to be shared between patients and controls, but these sequences appeared to be highly expressed in patients and within the immunodominant clones of the patients.

TCR beta VDJ combination and CDR3 sequence profiling used genomic DNA as the template. TCR repertoire sequencing was run on an Illumina HiSeq 2000. From the authors' description of their analysis: TRBV/TRBJ rearrangement plots, CDR3 size and DJ length profiles, and Simpson's diversity index were used to assess repertoires. The most abundant DNA sequence in the deep sequencing data was taken as the immunodominant clone. CDR3 amino acid sequences were screened for sharing across subjects and compared with published repertoires and the VDJdb database. Clones were called with MiXCR by TCRdb after fastp trimmed the public reads at Q25, and only in-frame beta chains were retained. Rows are unified per CDR3 protein, each entry keeping the most common DNA and genes. The V and J calls come from TCRdb's annotation, not from the publication. This sample comprises roughly 250,000 distinct CDR3 sequences, approximately 79% of them detected only once. 35% to 50% of the sample is in the top ten clones.

Expansion of CD8+CD57+ cells had been shown by flow cytometry in the patients chosen for sequencing. Every patient had severe acquired aplastic anemia, diagnosed using the International Study of Aplastic Anemia and Agranulocytosis and Camitta criteria. Patients had received no therapy at the time of blood sampling. TCR repertoires of sorted CD4+ and CD8+ blood T cells from severe aplastic anemia patients and healthy subjects were deep-sequenced in the study. Patients were enrolled in the USA under clinicaltrials.gov protocols 00001620, 01623167, 00001397, 00071045, 00081523 and 00961064. Ficoll-Paque density gradient centrifugation was used to isolate peripheral blood mononuclear cells. Before DNA was extracted, CD4+ and CD8+ T cells were sorted using either FACS or magnetic beads.

Recombination joined TRBV6-4 with TRBJ2-1; 10 bases in the middle match TRBD1. The sequence was collected from a human donor with aplastic anemia. The sequencing sample was made of sorted CD4+, CD8+, or CD8+CD57+ T cells (not recorded which) from PBMCs. The CDR3 reads as follows: CASRGDRGGNEQFF. In nucleotides, the sequence is TGTGCCAGCAGAGGGGACAGGGGAGGAAATGAGCAGTTCTTC.